These 9 T cell receptor beta chains were sequenced from one sample in a study of response to subunit inactivated influenza vaccine. TCRdb passed the RT-PCR reads through MiXCR, listing each CDR3 protein once. The repertoire holds 650,000 to 800,000 distinct CDR3 sequences, about 14% seen once, with less than 9% in the top ten. Sequenced material: PBMCs from blood, taken 14 to 15 days before vaccination. These receptors originate from a man aged 50 to 59 who received an inactivated influenza vaccine.

The chain couples TRBV25-1 to TRBJ2-3, with 8 nucleotides matching TRBD2. The CDR3 sequence is 15 residues long. Unmatched junction bases numbered 9, after V lost 6 bases and J lost 4 bases. Germline CDR1 and CDR2: MGHDK and SYGVNS. The CDR3: CASSRPSGGSDTQYF. The CDR3 coding sequence is TGTGCCAGCAGCCGCCCCAGCGGGGGTTCAGATACGCAGTATTTT.

The rearrangement joins TRBV5-1 to TRBJ2-3, with 13 bases matching TRBD2. This CDR3 has 17 residues. V dropped 3 bases and J dropped 4; count of bases not matched to a gene: 8. Per germline, CDR1 SGHRS and CDR2 YFSETQ. DNA of the CDR3: TGCGCCAGCAGCTGGGGAGGACTAGCGGGAGAGGCAGATACGCAGTATTTT. Its protein is CASSWGGLAGEADTQYF.

In this sample, this clonotype turned up a few times. The chain employs TRBV5-6 and TRBJ2-3, with D possibly matching TRBD2 (7 bases). The V gene lost 6 bases and the J gene lost 1 base, with 24 bases spanning the gap. Germline CDR1 and CDR2: SGHDT and YYEEEE. CDR3 size: 18 residues. This chain's CDR3 is CASIRRAAGARGTDTQYF. The DNA for the CDR3 is TGTGCCAGCATCCGAAGGGCGGCGGGGGCTAGGGGCACAGATACGCAGTATTTT.

This clonotype showed up just a few times. The chain uses TRBV6-5 and TRBJ2-7, with a weak D call TRBD2 (5 bases). Germline-derived CDR1 and CDR2 are MNHEY and SVGAGI. The CDR3 has 15 amino acids. V was clipped by 0 bases and J by 6 bases, with 15 bases between them. Written as DNA, the CDR3 is TGTGCCAGCAGTTACTCGAGAGCGGATACGGCCGAGCAGTACTTC. Translating gives CASSYSRADTAEQYF.

The gene calls are TRBV5-1 and TRBJ2-7; D not resolved. Germline values: CDR1 SGHRS, CDR2 YFSETQ. CDR3 length equals 13 residues. The V gene lost 4 bases and the J gene lost 1 base, with 9 bases spanning the gap. This CDR3 is CASSHDGSYEQYF. The CDR3 DNA reads as TGCGCCAGCAGCCATGACGGTTCCTACGAGCAGTACTTC.

The chain joins TRBV20-1 to TRBJ2-7, with D perhaps matching TRBD2 (5 bases). Trimming took off 1 base at V and 4 bases at J, with 11 bases between the two ends. Per germline, CDR1 DFQATT and CDR2 SNEGSKA (reference sequence). CDR3 length: 13 amino acids. CDR3 protein: CSARGGSDYEQYF. The CDR3 nucleotides read TGCAGTGCTAGAGGTGGGAGCGATTACGAGCAGTACTTC.

The chain recombines TRBV12-3 or TRBV12-4 with TRBJ2-1, with 8 bases identical to TRBD2. Trimming took 7 bases from V and 2 from J; bases not matched to a gene: 7. The CDR3 runs to 15 residues. In DNA, the CDR3 is TGTGCCAGCACCCCCGCGGGGGGCGCCTACAATGAGCAGTTCTTC. It yields the protein CASTPAGGAYNEQFF.

The table lists this clonotype with a few counts. The chain carries TRBV25-1 and TRBJ1-1; no definite D call. This CDR3 comprises 13 residues. Germline V CDR1 and CDR2: MGHDK, SYGVNS. Trimming left V 4 bases short and J 4 bases short, with 10 bases between. CDR3 DNA: TGTGCCAGCAGTGTGACTACCGTCACTGAAGCTTTCTTT. Amino acid sequence: CASSVTTVTEAFF.

This clonotype was recorded a few times. The chain links TRBV20-1 to TRBJ2-1, with a weak D call TRBD2 (6 bases). The CDR3 runs 16 residues. Between the trimmed V and J ends, which lost 0 bases and 4 bases, there was a span of 16 bases. Germline V gene sequence: CDR1 DFQATT, CDR2 SNEGSKA (reference sequence). CDR3 amino acids: CSARDRGNPPYNEQFF. CDR3 DNA: TGCAGTGCTAGAGATCGGGGGAATCCTCCATACAATGAGCAGTTCTTC.